This T cell receptor beta chain was documented in a study of blood T cell repertoires in COVID-19. Germline V gene lookup returns CDR1 LGHDT and CDR2 YNNKEL (reference sequence). J lost 10 bases, V lost 4 bases, and 10 bases had no gene match. The CDR3 is made up of 15 amino acids. Authors' methods: Nucleated cell counts were estimated from reference gene primer amplification. Using immunoSEQ multiplex PCR, the repertoire was profiled, and TCRdb retains in-frame clones only, with some absent. Clone size and V and J calls were adopted from that table, with D and trimming inferred from the DNA. Of some 490,000 clones in the sample, approximately 85% were seen once.

Sequencing was performed on peripheral blood. V gene TRBV3-1 (or the pseudogene TRBV3-2) combines with J gene TRBJ1-6, with 7 bases fitting TRBD1. The clonotype originates from a human donor in a cohort sampled during active COVID-19. The CDR3 DNA reads TGTGCCAGCAGCCTCCGACAGGGAGAAGGATCACCCCTCCACTTT. Its protein is CASSLRQGEGSPLHF.